The following is a T cell receptor (beta chain) sequence with its context. Primers used in a second PCR of roughly 6 to 11 cycles were a sample-barcoded 5' primer and a J-beta primer mix. TCRdb re-derived calls from the 5' RACE reads in MiXCR, one entry per CDR3 protein. The sample has 450,000 to 700,000 distinct CDR3 sequences, 25% to 30% seen once. From germline, CDR1 is SGDLS and CDR2 YYNGEE. Trimming took 4 bases from V and 7 from J, leaving 12 bases between them. This CDR3 has 13 residues. This record comes from a study of blood T cells in healthy people across ages. This TCR was sampled from a woman aged 70 to 79 in good health. V gene TRBV9 combines with J gene TRBJ2-1; D not certain. The sequencing input was blood. The CDR3 DNA reads TGTGCCAGCAGCCTCGGGTGGAAGAATGAGCAGTTCTTC. Its protein product is CASSLGWKNEQFF.